One and the same sample provided the 18 T cell receptor beta chains below, sequenced in a study of patients and donors after allogeneic stem cell transplantation (dated by TCRdb to the early 2020s). The method was RT-PCR. Sequencing took place on a NextSeq 550. Using fastp at Q25 and MiXCR, TCRdb reprocessed the public reads and kept productive beta chains. Entries are consolidated by CDR3 protein sequence, retaining the most common genes and DNA. The sample table holds 7,500 or so distinct CDR3 sequences, of which about 9.9% were seen once. The ten largest clones take up around half of the sample. Sequencing used blood, either unsorted or a sorted T cell fraction (not recorded which). The receptors originated from a human donor who was either an allogeneic HSCT recipient or a stem cell or donor lymphocyte infusion donor (not recorded which). It is not recorded whose cells these are; they may come from a transplant donor.

In its sample, this clonotype ranks as medium-sized (0.01 to 0.1%). The CDR3 region is CASSQDSLNIFSGNTIYF. In nucleotides, the CDR3 is TGTGCCAGCAGCCAAGATTCACTGAATATATTCTCTGGAAACACCATATATTTT. This chain links TRBV3-1 with TRBJ1-3, with D unresolved. CDR3 length equals 18 residues. V lost 0 bases, J lost 0 bases, and 15 bases lay in between. Germline lookup yields CDR1 LGHDT and CDR2 YNNKEL (reference sequence).

This clonotype occurred a few times. This chain links TRBV7-2 with TRBJ1-4, with 9 bases that match TRBD1. The germline V gene has CDR1 SGHTA and CDR2 FQGNSA. The V gene end was trimmed by 1 base and the J gene end by 4 bases; junction bases not matched to a gene: 4. The CDR3 is made up of 16 amino acids. CDR3 residues: CASSLVVGQGNEKLFF. CDR3 in DNA: TGTGCCAGCAGCTTAGTCGTGGGACAGGGTAATGAAAAACTGTTTTTT.

In its sample, this clonotype was seen many times. This chain joins TRBV5-1 and TRBJ1-1; possible D gene TRBD1, 5 bases. V was clipped by 2 bases and J by 3 bases, with 5 bases between them. Looked up from germline, CDR1 is SGHRS and CDR2 is YFSETQ. The CDR3 is 12 residues long. DNA of the CDR3: TGCGCCAGCAGCTTCAGGGACACTGAAGCTTTCTTT. Protein sequence: CASSFRDTEAFF.

With respect to this clonotype: A much larger clone sits a single nucleotide away, making a read error possible. The V call is TRBV6-1, the J call TRBJ1-1; D perhaps matches TRBD1 (6 bases). This CDR3 has 14 amino acids. V was pared by 4 bases and J by 3 bases, with 12 bases between. CDR1 and CDR2 (germline): MNHNS, SASEGT. The CDR3 region has the DNA TGTGCCAGCAGTGGGGGGCAGATGTACACTGAAGCTTTCTTT. It is translated as CASSGGQMYTEAFF.

In this sample, this clonotype turned up many times. The chain employs TRBV10-3 and TRBJ1-3, with D possibly TRBD1 on 6 matching bases. The CDR3 has 15 amino acids. V lost 4 bases, J lost 0 bases, and 10 bases lay in between. CDR1 is ENHRY, CDR2 SYGVKD, per germline. The CDR3 reads CAISGQATSGNTIYF. Written as DNA, the CDR3 is TGTGCCATCAGTGGACAGGCAACCTCTGGAAACACCATATATTTT.

A few counts support this clonotype. The V and J genes are TRBV4-3 and TRBJ1-2; D perhaps matches TRBD1 (6 bases). CDR3 length: 14 amino acids. Germline CDR1 is LGHNA and CDR2 is YSLEER. Trimming removed 2 bases from V and 4 bases from J, with 11 bases in between. The CDR3 region has the DNA TGCGCCAGCAGCCAATTGCAGGGGAGCTATGGCTACACCTTC. Translation gives CASSQLQGSYGYTF.

This clonotype was found a few times. The rearrangement joins TRBV3-1 to TRBJ1-5, with a weak D call TRBD1 (5 bases). Germline V gene lookup returns CDR1 LGHDT and CDR2 YNNKEL (reference sequence). The CDR3 runs to 14 residues. V lost 2 bases and J lost 3, with 8 bases in between. CDR3 in DNA: TGTGCCAGCAGCCAATCAGGGATCAATCAGCCCCAGCATTTT. This codes for CASSQSGINQPQHF.

This sequence joins TRBV30 and TRBJ2-2; D not resolved. Looked up from germline, CDR1 is GTSNPN and CDR2 is SVGIG (reference sequence). Trimming cost V 0 bases and J 8 bases, with 7 bases left between them. The CDR3 is 12 residues long. CDR3 nucleotides: TGTGCCTGGAGTGTACGCCCGGGGGAGCTGTTTTTT. It encodes CAWSVRPGELFF.

This clonotype came up many times. The J gene is TRBJ1-3, the V gene TRBV7-2; a possible D gene is TRBD1 (6 bases). There are 15 residues in the CDR3. V lost 1 base and J 4 bases, leaving 11 bases between the germline ends. The germline CDR1 and CDR2 sequences are SGHTA and FQGNSA. For the CDR3, the DNA is TGTGCCAGCAGCTTAGTCAGGGGCCTGGGAAACACCATATATTTT. Translated, it gives CASSLVRGLGNTIYF.

Ten or more counts support this clonotype. This chain joins TRBV9 and TRBJ2-1; 16 positions match TRBD2. Trimming removed 0 bases from V and 12 bases from J; junction bases left unmatched: 6. CDR1 SGDLS and CDR2 YYNGEE come from the germline V gene. The CDR3 spans 16 residues. This CDR3 reads CASSVAGTSGGVVQFF. CDR3 nucleotides: TGTGCCAGCAGCGTAGCCGGGACTAGCGGGGGGGTGGTGCAGTTCTTC.

CDR3 loop: CASSLTGGKTEAFF. CDR3 coding DNA: TGTGCCAGCAGCTTAACAGGGGGCAAGACTGAAGCTTTCTTT. J is TRBJ1-1 and V is TRBV7-6; TRBD1 matches at 9 bases. The V gene end was trimmed by 2 bases and the J gene end by 5 bases; junction bases not matched to a gene: 3. This CDR3 spans 14 amino acids. CDR1 is SGHVS and CDR2 is FNYEAQ in the germline V gene. Complete variable domain (other parts from reference TRBV7-6 and TRBJ1-1): GAGVSQSPRYKVTKRGQDVALRCDPISGHVSLYWYRQALGQGPEFLTYFNYEAQQDKSGLPNDRFSAERPEGSISTLTIQRTEQRDSAMYRCASSLTGGKTEAFFGQGTRLTVV.

This clonotype was observed many times. The chain is built from TRBV11-2 and TRBJ1-1; D might be TRBD1 (6 bases). V gave up 3 bases and J gave up 5 bases, with 7 bases separating them. CDR3 length equals 12 residues. CDR1 SGHAT and CDR2 FQNNGV come from the germline V gene. The CDR3 reads CASSFTGTEAFF. CDR3 DNA sequence: TGTGCCAGCAGCTTTACAGGGACTGAAGCTTTCTTT. Complete variable domain (other parts from reference TRBV11-2 and TRBJ1-1): EAGVAQSPRYKIIEKRQSVAFWCNPISGHATLYWYQQILGQGPKLLIQFQNNGVVDDSQLPKDRFSAERLKGVDSTLKIQPAKLEDSAVYLCASSFTGTEAFFGQGTRLTVV.

The V call is TRBV7-7, the J call TRBJ2-3; the match to TRBD2 covers 8 bases. Germline loops: CDR1 SSHAT, CDR2 FNYEAQ (reference sequence). The CDR3 is made up of 13 amino acids. With 5 bases clipped from V and 6 bases from J, the junction kept 4 bases outside the gene matches. The CDR3 here is CASSHQRGDTQYF. The CDR3 region has the DNA TGTGCCAGCAGCCACCAGCGGGGGGATACGCAGTATTTT.

This clonotype was picked up a small number of times. J is TRBJ1-6 and V is TRBV6-5; TRBD1 agrees at 7 bases. The V and J ends lost 5 bases and 7 bases, in that order; junction bases with no gene match: 5. The CDR3 consists of 14 residues. From germline, CDR1 is MNHEY and CDR2 SVGAGI. The chain's CDR3 is CASSDRDRNSPLHF. CDR3 DNA: TGTGCCAGCAGTGACCGGGACAGAAATTCACCCCTCCACTTT.

This clonotype came up many times. The J gene is TRBJ1-1, the V gene TRBV14; the D is unclear. This CDR3 is built from 12 residues. V lost 1 base and J 7 bases, leaving 7 bases between the germline ends. The germline V gene has CDR1 SGHDN and CDR2 FVKESK. CDR3 in amino acids: CASSQVAGEAFF. CDR3 nucleotide sequence: TGTGCCAGCAGCCAAGTGGCAGGTGAAGCTTTCTTT.

This clonotype turned up a few times. The CDR3 nucleotides read TGTGCCATAACGACAGGACAGGGAGGTGCAGATACGCAGTATTTT. This encodes CAITTGQGGADTQYF. J is TRBJ2-3 and V is TRBV10-3, with TRBD1 identical over 8 bases. The CDR3 has 15 amino acids. Trimming took 9 bases from V and 4 from J; bases not matched to a gene: 12. Germline V lookup: CDR1 ENHRY, CDR2 SYGVKD.

Ten or more counts support this clonotype. This chain uses TRBV7-2 with TRBJ2-1, with TRBD1 identical over 7 bases. Per germline, CDR1 SGHTA and CDR2 FQGNSA. The V segment lost 0 bases and the J segment 0 bases; nucleotides outside the gene matches: 2. This CDR3 spans 16 amino acids. CDR3 residues: CASSLAGDSSYNEQFF. The DNA of the CDR3 is TGTGCCAGCAGCTTAGCAGGGGACAGCTCCTACAATGAGCAGTTCTTC.

The V and J genes are TRBV11-2 and TRBJ1-1, with TRBD1 matching over 9 bases. The V and J ends lost 2 bases and 10 bases, in that order; junction bases with no gene match: 11. From germline, CDR1 is SGHAT and CDR2 FQNNGV. This CDR3 has 15 amino acids. This CDR3 is CASSLSDGATGGAFF. The DNA of the CDR3 is TGTGCCAGCAGCTTATCGGACGGAGCGACAGGGGGAGCTTTCTTT. The whole variable domain, filled in from reference TRBV11-2 and TRBJ1-1, reads EAGVAQSPRYKIIEKRQSVAFWCNPISGHATLYWYQQILGQGPKLLIQFQNNGVVDDSQLPKDRFSAERLKGVDSTLKIQPAKLEDSAVYLCASSLSDGATGGAFFGQGTRLTVV.